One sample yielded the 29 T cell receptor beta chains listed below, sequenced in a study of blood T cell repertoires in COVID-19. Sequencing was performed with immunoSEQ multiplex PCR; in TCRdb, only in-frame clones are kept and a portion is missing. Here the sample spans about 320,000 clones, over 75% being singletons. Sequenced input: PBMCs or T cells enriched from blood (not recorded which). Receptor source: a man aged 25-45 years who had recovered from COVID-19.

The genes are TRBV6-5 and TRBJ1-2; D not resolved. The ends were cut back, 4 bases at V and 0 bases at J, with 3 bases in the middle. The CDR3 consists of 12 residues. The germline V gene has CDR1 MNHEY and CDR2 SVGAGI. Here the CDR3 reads CASSFSNYGYTF. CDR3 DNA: TGTGCCAGCAGTTTCTCTAACTATGGCTACACCTTC.

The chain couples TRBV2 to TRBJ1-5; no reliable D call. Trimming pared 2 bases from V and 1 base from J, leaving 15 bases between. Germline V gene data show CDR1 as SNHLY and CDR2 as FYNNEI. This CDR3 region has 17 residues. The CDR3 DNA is TGTGCCAGCAGTGAATTGGAGGCCCTATCGAGCAATCAGCCCCAGCATTTT. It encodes CASSELEALSSNQPQHF.

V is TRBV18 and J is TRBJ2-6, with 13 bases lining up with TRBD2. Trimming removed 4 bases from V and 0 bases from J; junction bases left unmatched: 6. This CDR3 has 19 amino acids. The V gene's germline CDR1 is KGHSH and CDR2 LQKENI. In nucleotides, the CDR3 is TGTGCCAGCTCACTTGGACTAGCGGGGGCCCGCTCTGGGGCCAACGTCCTGACTTTC. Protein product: CASSLGLAGARSGANVLTF.

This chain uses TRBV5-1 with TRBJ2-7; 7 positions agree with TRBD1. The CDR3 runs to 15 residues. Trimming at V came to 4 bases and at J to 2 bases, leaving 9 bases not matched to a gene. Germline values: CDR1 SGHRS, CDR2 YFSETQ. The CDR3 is CASSSTGEETYEQYF. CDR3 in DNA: TGCGCCAGCAGCAGTACAGGGGAAGAAACCTACGAGCAGTACTTC.

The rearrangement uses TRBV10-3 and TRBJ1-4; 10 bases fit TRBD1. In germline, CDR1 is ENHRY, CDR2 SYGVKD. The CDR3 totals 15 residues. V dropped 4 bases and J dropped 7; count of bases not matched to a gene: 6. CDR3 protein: CAISAGTGEIEKLFF. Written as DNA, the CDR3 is TGTGCCATCAGTGCCGGGACAGGGGAGATTGAAAAACTGTTTTTT.

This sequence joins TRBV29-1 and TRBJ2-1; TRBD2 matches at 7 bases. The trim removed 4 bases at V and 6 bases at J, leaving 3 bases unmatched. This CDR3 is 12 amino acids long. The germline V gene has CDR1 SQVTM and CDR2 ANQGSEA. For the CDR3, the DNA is TGCAGCGTTGGGGGGGGAGGCAATGAGCAGTTCTTC. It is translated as CSVGGGGNEQFF.

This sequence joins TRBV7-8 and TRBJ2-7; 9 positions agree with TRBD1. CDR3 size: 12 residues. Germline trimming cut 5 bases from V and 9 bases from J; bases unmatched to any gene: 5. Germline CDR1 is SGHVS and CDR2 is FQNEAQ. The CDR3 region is CASSPGQGRQYF. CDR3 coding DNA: TGTGCCAGCAGCCCCGGACAGGGGAGGCAGTACTTC.

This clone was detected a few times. The DNA of the CDR3 is TGTGCCAGCAGCGCGGACAGCTTGAGCTCCTATAATTCACCCCTCCACTTT. It codes for CASSADSLSSYNSPLHF. This chain connects TRBV7-6 to TRBJ1-6, with a possible D match to TRBD1 (6 bases). The V end was cut by 5 bases, the J end by 0 bases, with 14 bases between. Germline CDR1 and CDR2: SGHVS and FNYEAQ. This CDR3 is 17 amino acids long.

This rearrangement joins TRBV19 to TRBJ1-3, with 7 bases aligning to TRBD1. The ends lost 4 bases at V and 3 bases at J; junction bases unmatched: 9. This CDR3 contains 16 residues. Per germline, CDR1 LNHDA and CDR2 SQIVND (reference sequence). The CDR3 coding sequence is TGTGCCAGTAGTACCGGACAGGATTGGCTTGGAAACACCATATATTTT. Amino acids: CASSTGQDWLGNTIYF. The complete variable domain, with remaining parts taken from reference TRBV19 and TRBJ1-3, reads DGGITQSPKYLFRKEGQNVTLSCEQNLNHDAMYWYRQDPGQGLRLIYYSQIVNDFQKGDIAEGYSVSREKKESFPLTVTSAQKNPTAFYLCASSTGQDWLGNTIYFGEGSWLTVV.

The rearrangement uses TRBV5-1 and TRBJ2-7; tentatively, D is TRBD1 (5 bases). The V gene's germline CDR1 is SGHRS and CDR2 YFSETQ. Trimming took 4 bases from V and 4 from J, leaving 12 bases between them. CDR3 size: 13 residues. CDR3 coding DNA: TGCGCCAGCAGCGTTGATCAGGGTTACGAGCAGTACTTC. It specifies CASSVDQGYEQYF.

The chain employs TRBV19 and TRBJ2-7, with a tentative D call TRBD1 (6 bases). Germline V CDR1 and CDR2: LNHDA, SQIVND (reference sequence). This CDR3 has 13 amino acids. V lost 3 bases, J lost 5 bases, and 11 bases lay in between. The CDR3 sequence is CASSILAGDEQYF. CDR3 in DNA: TGTGCCAGTAGTATCTTGGCAGGGGACGAGCAGTACTTC.

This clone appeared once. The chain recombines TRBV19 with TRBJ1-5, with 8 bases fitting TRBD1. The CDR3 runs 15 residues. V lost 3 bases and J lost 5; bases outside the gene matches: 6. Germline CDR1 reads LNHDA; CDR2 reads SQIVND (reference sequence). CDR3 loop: CASSMDREGDQPQHF. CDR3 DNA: TGTGCCAGTAGTATGGACAGGGAAGGGGATCAGCCCCAGCATTTT. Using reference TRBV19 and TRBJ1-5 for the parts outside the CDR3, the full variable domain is DGGITQSPKYLFRKEGQNVTLSCEQNLNHDAMYWYRQDPGQGLRLIYYSQIVNDFQKGDIAEGYSVSREKKESFPLTVTSAQKNPTAFYLCASSMDREGDQPQHFGDGTRLSIL.

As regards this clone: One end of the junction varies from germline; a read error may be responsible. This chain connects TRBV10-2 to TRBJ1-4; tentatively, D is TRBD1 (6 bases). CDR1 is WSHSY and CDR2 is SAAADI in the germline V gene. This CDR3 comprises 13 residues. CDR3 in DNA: TGCGCCAGTAGTGGGACACCTGCCGAAAAACTGTTTTTT. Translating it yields CASSGTPAEKLFF.

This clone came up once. This CDR3 is CATSGGGLYGYTF. DNA of the CDR3: TGTGCCACCAGCGGTGGCGGCCTCTATGGCTACACCTTC. The genes are TRBV15 and TRBJ1-2, with no clear D. The V and J ends lost 5 bases and 4 bases respectively, with 11 bases between them. This CDR3 is built from 13 residues. Germline V gene lookup returns CDR1 LNHNV and CDR2 YYDKDF (reference sequence).

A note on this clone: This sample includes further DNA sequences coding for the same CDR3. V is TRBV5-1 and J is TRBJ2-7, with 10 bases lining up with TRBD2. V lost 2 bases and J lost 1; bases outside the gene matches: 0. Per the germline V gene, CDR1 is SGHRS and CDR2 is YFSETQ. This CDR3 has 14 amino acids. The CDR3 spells CASSLAGGSYEQYF. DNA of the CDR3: TGCGCCAGCAGCTTAGCGGGGGGGTCCTACGAGCAGTACTTC. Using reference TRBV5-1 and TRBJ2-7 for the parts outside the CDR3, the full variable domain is KAGVTQTPRYLIKTRGQQVTLSCSPISGHRSVSWYQQTPGQGLQFLFEYFSETQRNKGNFPGRFSGRQFSNSRSEMNVSTLELGDSALYLCASSLAGGSYEQYFGPGTRLTVT.

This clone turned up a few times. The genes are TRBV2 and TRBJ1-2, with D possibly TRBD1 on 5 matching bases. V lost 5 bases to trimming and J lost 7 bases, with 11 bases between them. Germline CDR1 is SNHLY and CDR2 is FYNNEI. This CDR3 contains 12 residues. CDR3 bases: TGTGCCAGCAGTCCCCAGACAGTTGGCTACACCTTC. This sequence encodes CASSPQTVGYTF.

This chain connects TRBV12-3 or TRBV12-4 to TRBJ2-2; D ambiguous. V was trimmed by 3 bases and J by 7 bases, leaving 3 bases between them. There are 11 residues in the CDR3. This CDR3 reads CASSFFGELFF. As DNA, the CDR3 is TGTGCCAGCAGTTTCTTCGGGGAGCTGTTTTTT.

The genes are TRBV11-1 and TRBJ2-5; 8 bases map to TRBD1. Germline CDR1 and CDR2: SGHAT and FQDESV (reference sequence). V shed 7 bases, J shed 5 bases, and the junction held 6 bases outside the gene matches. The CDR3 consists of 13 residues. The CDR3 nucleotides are TGTGCCAGCACCTACAGGGGGTTCGAGACCCAGTACTTC. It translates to CASTYRGFETQYF.

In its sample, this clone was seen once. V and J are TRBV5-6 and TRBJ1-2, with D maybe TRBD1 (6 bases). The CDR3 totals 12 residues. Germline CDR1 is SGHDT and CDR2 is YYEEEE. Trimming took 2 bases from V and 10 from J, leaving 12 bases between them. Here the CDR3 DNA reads TGTGCCAGCAGCTTAATACAGGGTTTCTACACCTTC. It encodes CASSLIQGFYTF.

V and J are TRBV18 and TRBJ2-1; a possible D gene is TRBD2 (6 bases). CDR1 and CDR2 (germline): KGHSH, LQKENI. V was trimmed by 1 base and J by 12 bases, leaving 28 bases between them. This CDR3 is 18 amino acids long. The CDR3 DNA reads TGTGCCAGCTCACCACGCCCGAATAAGGGCGGGGCCAGCCTCCGGCAGTTCTTC. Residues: CASSPRPNKGGASLRQFF.

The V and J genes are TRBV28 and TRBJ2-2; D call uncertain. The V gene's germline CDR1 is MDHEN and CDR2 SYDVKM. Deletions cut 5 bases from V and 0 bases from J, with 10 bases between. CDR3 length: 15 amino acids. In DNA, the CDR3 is TGTGCCAGCAGTCCCCGACACCCGAACACCGGGGAGCTGTTTTTT. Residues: CASSPRHPNTGELFF.

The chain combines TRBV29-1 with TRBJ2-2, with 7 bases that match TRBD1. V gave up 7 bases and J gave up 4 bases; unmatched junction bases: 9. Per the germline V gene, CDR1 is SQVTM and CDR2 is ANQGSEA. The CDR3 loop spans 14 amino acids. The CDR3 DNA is TGCAGCGCAGTAGGACAGGTAGCCACCGGGGAGCTGTTTTTT. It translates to CSAVGQVATGELFF.

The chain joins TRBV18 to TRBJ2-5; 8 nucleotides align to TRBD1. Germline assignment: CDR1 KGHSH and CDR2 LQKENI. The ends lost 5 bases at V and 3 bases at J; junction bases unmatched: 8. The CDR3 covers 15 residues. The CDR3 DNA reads TGTGCCAGCTCATCCCAGGGGGCAGGGGAAGAGACCCAGTACTTC. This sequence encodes CASSSQGAGEETQYF. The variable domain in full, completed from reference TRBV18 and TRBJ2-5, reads NAGVMQNPRHLVRRRGQEARLRCSPMKGHSHVYWYRQLPEEGLKFMVYLQKENIIDESGMPKERFSAEFPKEGPSILRIQQVVRGDSAAYFCASSSQGAGEETQYFGPGTRLLVL.

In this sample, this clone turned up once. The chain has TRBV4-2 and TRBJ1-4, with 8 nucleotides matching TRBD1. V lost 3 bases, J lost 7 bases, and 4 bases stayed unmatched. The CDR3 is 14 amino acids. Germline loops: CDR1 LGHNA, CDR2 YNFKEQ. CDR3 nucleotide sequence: TGTGCCAGCAGCCAGAACAGGGGGAGTGAAAAACTGTTTTTT. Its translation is CASSQNRGSEKLFF.

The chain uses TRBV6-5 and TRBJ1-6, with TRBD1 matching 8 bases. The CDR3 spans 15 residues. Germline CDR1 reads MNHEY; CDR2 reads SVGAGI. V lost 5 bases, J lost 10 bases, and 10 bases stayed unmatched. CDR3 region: CASSPDRAFGSPLHF. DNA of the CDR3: TGTGCCAGCAGTCCGGACAGGGCCTTTGGGTCACCCCTCCACTTT.

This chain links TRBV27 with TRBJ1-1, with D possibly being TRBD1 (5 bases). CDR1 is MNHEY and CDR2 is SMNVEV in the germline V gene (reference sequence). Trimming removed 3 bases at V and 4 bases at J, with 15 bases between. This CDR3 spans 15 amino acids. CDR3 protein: CASSFIGQGLTEAFF. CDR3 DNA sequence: TGTGCCAGCAGTTTTATCGGGCAGGGCCTCACTGAAGCTTTCTTT.

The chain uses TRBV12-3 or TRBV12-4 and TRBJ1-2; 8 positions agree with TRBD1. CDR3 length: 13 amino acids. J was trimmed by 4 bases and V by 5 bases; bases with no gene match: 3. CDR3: CASSPGGGYGYTF. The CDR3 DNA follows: TGTGCCAGCAGTCCAGGGGGCGGCTATGGCTACACCTTC.

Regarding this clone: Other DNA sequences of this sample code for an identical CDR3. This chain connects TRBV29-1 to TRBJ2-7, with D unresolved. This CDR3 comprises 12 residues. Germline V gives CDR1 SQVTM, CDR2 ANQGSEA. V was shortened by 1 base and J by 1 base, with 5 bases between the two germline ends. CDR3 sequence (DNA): TGCAGCGTTGAAGGCCAGTCCTACGAGCAGTACTTC. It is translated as CSVEGQSYEQYF.

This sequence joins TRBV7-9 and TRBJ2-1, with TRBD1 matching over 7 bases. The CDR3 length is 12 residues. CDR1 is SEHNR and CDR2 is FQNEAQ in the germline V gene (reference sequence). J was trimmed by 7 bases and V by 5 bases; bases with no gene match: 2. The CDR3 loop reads CASSQTGNEQFF. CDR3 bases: TGTGCCAGCAGCCAGACAGGGAATGAGCAGTTCTTC.